This T cell receptor beta chain emerged from a study of T-cell reconstitution after alpha-beta-depleted transplantation in children. Library preparation (for TCRbeta) was performed with unique molecular identifiers. TCRdb re-called the PCR reads with MiXCR, one entry per CDR3 protein. Altogether some 640,000 distinct CDR3 sequences are present, around a sixth being singletons, with the ten largest covering about 1.1%. V was clipped by 2 bases and J by 2 bases, with 3 bases between them. The V gene's germline CDR1 is LGHNT and CDR2 FRNRAP. The CDR3 is made up of 12 amino acids. This clonotype was detected only a few times.

The origin of this receptor is a human donor who donated a stem cell graft to a child with acute myeloid leukemia. Sequenced material: PBMCs from the stem cell graft donor, taken from the stem cell graft. The chain uses TRBV12-5 and TRBJ2-5, with D hard to call. The DNA for the CDR3 is TGTGCTAGTGGTTTGCGTCAAGAGACCCAGTACTTC. It codes for CASGLRQETQYF.